The clone carrying this T cell receptor (beta chain) was picked up many times. Antigen specificity is unknown. Unique molecular identifiers featured in how the TCRbeta library was prepared. MiXCR, run by TCRdb on the PCR reads, gives a single entry per CDR3 protein. The table includes about 580,000 distinct CDR3 sequences, 23% detected once. The data were taken from a study of T-cell reconstitution after alpha-beta-depleted transplantation in children. General study findings and limits: Roughly two months post-transplant, alpha-beta T cells reportedly originated from several hundred graft clones that had expanded. At one year after transplant, newly produced T cells mostly accounted for T-cell counts and diversity.

The CDR3 covers 15 residues. Germline values: CDR1 DFQATT, CDR2 SNEGSKA (reference sequence). Trimming cost V 3 bases and J 0 bases, with 9 bases left between them. The chain links TRBV20-1 to TRBJ2-6, with TRBD2 as a possible D gene (5 bases). The source of this sequence is a boy in the first two years of life who had a stem cell transplant for acute myeloid leukemia, so the T cells may come from the graft donor. Sequencing used PBMCs, mostly from graft donor cells, obtained 360 days after TCRalphabeta/CD19-depleted stem cell transplant. The CDR3 sequence: CSASSASSGANVLTF. The CDR3, as DNA: TGCAGTGCTAGTAGCGCCAGCTCTGGGGCCAACGTCCTGACTTTC.